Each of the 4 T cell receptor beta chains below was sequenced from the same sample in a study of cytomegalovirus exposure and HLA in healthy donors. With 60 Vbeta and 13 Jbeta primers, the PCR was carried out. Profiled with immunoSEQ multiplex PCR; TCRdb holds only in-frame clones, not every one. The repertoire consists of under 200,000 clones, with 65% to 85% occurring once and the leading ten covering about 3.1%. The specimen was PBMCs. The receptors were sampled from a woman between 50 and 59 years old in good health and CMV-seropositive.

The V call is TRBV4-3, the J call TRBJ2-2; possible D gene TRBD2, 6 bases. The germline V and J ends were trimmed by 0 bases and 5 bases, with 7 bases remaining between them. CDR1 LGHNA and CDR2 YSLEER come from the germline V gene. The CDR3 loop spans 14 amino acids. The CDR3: CASSQDGGTGELFF. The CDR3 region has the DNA TGCGCCAGCAGCCAAGACGGAGGGACCGGGGAGCTGTTTTTT.

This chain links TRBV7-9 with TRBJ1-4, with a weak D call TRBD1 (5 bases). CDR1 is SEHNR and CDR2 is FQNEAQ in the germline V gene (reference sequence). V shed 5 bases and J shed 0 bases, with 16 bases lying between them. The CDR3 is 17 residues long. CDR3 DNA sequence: TGTGCCAGCAGCCCAACAGGTTTGGGGACAACTAATGAAAAACTGTTTTTT. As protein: CASSPTGLGTTNEKLFF.

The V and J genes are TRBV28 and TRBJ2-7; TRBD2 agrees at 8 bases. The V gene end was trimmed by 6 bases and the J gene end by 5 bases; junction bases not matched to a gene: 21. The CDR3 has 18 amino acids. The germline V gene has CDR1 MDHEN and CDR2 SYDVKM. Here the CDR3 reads CASSPFSSRAGGRNEQYF. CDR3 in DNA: TGTGCCAGCAGCCCTTTTTCCTCGCGGGCGGGAGGTCGTAACGAGCAGTACTTC. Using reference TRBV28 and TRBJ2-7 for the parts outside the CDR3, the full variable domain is DVKVTQSSRYLVKRTGEKVFLECVQDMDHENMFWYRQDPGLGLRLIYFSYDVKMKEKGDIPEGYSVSREKKERFSLILESASTNQTSMYLCASSPFSSRAGGRNEQYFGPGTRLTVT.

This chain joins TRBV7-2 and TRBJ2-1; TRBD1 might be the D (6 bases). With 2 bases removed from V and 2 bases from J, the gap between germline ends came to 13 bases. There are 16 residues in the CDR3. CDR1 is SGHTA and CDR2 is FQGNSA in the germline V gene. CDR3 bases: TGTGCCAGCAGCTTACAGGGGCTAGGGGCCTACAATGAGCAGTTCTTC. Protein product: CASSLQGLGAYNEQFF.